These T cell receptor beta chains were read from a single sample in a study of cytomegalovirus exposure and HLA in healthy donors. Data came from immunoSEQ multiplex PCR; TCRdb stores just in-frame clones and leaves some out. The profile shows roughly 120,000 clones, approximately 86% of them singletons. Sequencing was done on a sample of PBMCs. The receptors were sampled from a man aged 35-49 years in good health and CMV-seronegative. Both conserved end residues are part of each CDR3. The D gene is left open where the match is weak. Clone size is not always given. Where it is, it says once, few, many or a class for expanded clones.

d_call	j_call	clone_size	v_call	cdr3_nt	cdr3_aa
TRBD2	TRBJ2-1	NA	TRBV6-6	TGTGCCAGCAGTCCTCTAGCGGGGGACTTCGGTGAGCAGTTCTTC	CASSPLAGDFGEQFF
NA	TRBJ2-2	few	TRBV11-2	TGTGCCAGCAGCTCTCGGATCGACAGAAACACCGGGGAGCTGTTTTTT	CASSSRIDRNTGELFF
NA	TRBJ1-2	NA	TRBV7-9	TGTGCCAGCAGCCGGGAGCTGGAAAGCTATGGCTACACCTTC	CASSRELESYGYTF
NA	TRBJ1-6	NA	TRBV5-1	TGCGCCACCCGGCCTGAGGGCAGGAGTAATTCACCCCTCCACTTT	CATRPEGRSNSPLHF
TRBD2	TRBJ2-3	once	TRBV5-1	TGCGCCAGCAGCTTGAAGCGGGGGAGCACAGATACGCAGTATTTT	CASSLKRGSTDTQYF
NA	TRBJ2-7	NA	TRBV6-1	TGTGCCAGCGGCGAAATACGTCGGGAGCACGAGCAGTACTTC	CASGEIRREHEQYF
NA	TRBJ1-1	NA	TRBV5-1	TGCGCCAGCAGAGGGGCGGAGAACACTGAAGCTTTCTTT	CASRGAENTEAFF
TRBD2	TRBJ2-5	NA	TRBV7-8	TGTGCCAGCAGCTTAAAACTAGCGGGGGGGCGAGAGACCCAGTACTTC	CASSLKLAGGRETQYF
TRBD1	TRBJ1-2	NA	TRBV15	TGTGCCACCAGCAGAACGGGACAGTACCAGAGCTACACCTTC	CATSRTGQYQSYTF
NA	TRBJ1-2	NA	TRBV28	TGTGCCAGCAGTTTGAAGGCGGGTGGCTACACCTTC	CASSLKAGGYTF
NA	TRBJ2-2	NA	TRBV7-3	TGTGCCAGCAGCATTAAACAGGGCGCCGGGGAGCTGTTTTTT	CASSIKQGAGELFF
TRBD2	TRBJ2-3	NA	TRBV6-6	TGTGCCAGCAGTTACGCTAGCGGGGGAACAGATACGCAGTATTTT	CASSYASGGTDTQYF
TRBD1	TRBJ1-5	NA	TRBV5-1	TGCGCCAGCAGCTTAGGGGCAGGGGGTCAGCCCCAGCATTTT	CASSLGAGGQPQHF
NA	TRBJ2-5	NA	TRBV29-1	TGCAGCGTTCTCACCCAGGGTATGCGGGAGACCCAGTACTTC	CSVLTQGMRETQYF
TRBD1	TRBJ2-2	NA	TRBV5-4	TGTGCCAGCAGCTCCCGGACAGGGGAGGAGCTGTTTTTT	CASSSRTGEELFF
TRBD1	TRBJ2-1	NA	TRBV4-1	TGCGCCAGCAGCCTACTACCCTCGGGGACAGGGGGCAAGAATGAGCAGTTCTTC	CASSLLPSGTGGKNEQFF
TRBD1	TRBJ1-2	NA	TRBV5-8	TGTGCCAGCAGCTTTCTAGGACAGGGTTATTCTGGCTACACCTTC	CASSFLGQGYSGYTF
NA	TRBJ1-3	NA	TRBV5-1	TGCGCCAACAGCCCCCACTCTGGAAACACCATATATTTT	CANSPHSGNTIYF
TRBD1	TRBJ2-3	NA	TRBV29-1	TGCAGCTCCGGGGGGACAGGGTTTACAGATACGCAGTATTTT	CSSGGTGFTDTQYF
TRBD1	TRBJ1-2	NA	TRBV7-6	TGTGCCAGCAGCTCCGGACAGGGGGTGGGGTATGGCTACACCTTC	CASSSGQGVGYGYTF
NA	TRBJ1-1	NA	TRBV5-6	TGTGCCAGCAGCTTTGTAGGGGTGAACACTGAAGCTTTCTTT	CASSFVGVNTEAFF
TRBD1	TRBJ1-4	NA	TRBV7-9	TGTGCCAGCAGCTCCACAGGGGGCCCGAATGAAAAACTGTTTTTT	CASSSTGGPNEKLFF
NA	TRBJ1-1	once	TRBV11-1	TGTGCCAGCAGCTTAGTATACACTGAAGCTTTCTTT	CASSLVYTEAFF
NA	TRBJ1-5	NA	TRBV30	TGTGCCACTCAAGCGGTGGGACAGCCCCAGCATTTT	CATQAVGQPQHF
TRBD1	TRBJ1-1	few	TRBV7-8	TGTGCCAGCAGCTTAGCCAGTTCAGGGGGAACTGAAGCTTTCTTT	CASSLASSGGTEAFF
NA	TRBJ2-3	NA	TRBV30	TGTGCCTGGAGTACCCCGGGAGCCAGCACAGATACGCAGTATTTT	CAWSTPGASTDTQYF
TRBD1	TRBJ1-1	NA	TRBV5-4	TGTGCCAGCAGCTCACAGGGGGCGCGTCGCACTGAAGCTTTCTTT	CASSSQGARRTEAFF
TRBD2	TRBJ2-3	NA	TRBV4-2	TGTGCCAGCAGCCAAGAACTAGCGGGGGGCACAGATACGCAGTATTTT	CASSQELAGGTDTQYF
TRBD1	TRBJ1-5	NA	TRBV6-6	TGTGCCAGCAGTCAAACAGGGGGCGTGCAGCCCCAGCATTTT	CASSQTGGVQPQHF
TRBD1	TRBJ1-2	NA	TRBV19	TGTGCCAGTAGTGGAGGGACAGGGCACTATGGCTACACCTTC	CASSGGTGHYGYTF
TRBD1	TRBJ2-7	NA	TRBV4-1	TGCGCCAGCAGCCAGCTACCCGGGACAGGGGTCCACGAGCAGTACTTC	CASSQLPGTGVHEQYF
TRBD2	TRBJ2-3	NA	TRBV10-3	TGTGCCATCAACGGAGCGGGGCCGGGGGATACGCAGTATTTT	CAINGAGPGDTQYF
NA	TRBJ2-7	NA	TRBV2	TGTGCCAGCAGTGTAGACAGGTCGCCCTACGAGCAGTACTTC	CASSVDRSPYEQYF
NA	TRBJ2-2	NA	TRBV6-6	TGTGCCAGCAGTTATTTTCAGGCCACCGGGGAGCTGTTTTTT	CASSYFQATGELFF
NA	TRBJ2-7	NA	TRBV7-9	TGTGCCAGCAGCGCAGGACAGAGAAAAATGTTGGAGCAGTACTTC	CASSAGQRKMLEQYF
NA	TRBJ2-2	NA	TRBV30	TGTGCCTGGACGATTCGGGGGGCGTTCACCGGGGAGCTGTTTTTT	CAWTIRGAFTGELFF
NA	TRBJ2-7	NA	TRBV7-9	TGTGCCAGCAGCTTAGTGGGCAGGGGAATCCCCTACGAGCAGTACTTC	CASSLVGRGIPYEQYF
NA	TRBJ1-3	NA	TRBV4-2	TGTGCCAGCAGCCAAGATTGGGGGGGTTTCGCTGGAAACACCATATATTTT	CASSQDWGGFAGNTIYF
NA	TRBJ2-7	NA	TRBV5-1	TGCGCCAGCAGGCTGACTGGCGGGAACTCCTACGAGCAGTACTTC	CASRLTGGNSYEQYF
NA	TRBJ1-2	NA	TRBV5-1	TGCGCCAGCAGCTTGGGCACGGGGGGCTACACCTTC	CASSLGTGGYTF
TRBD2	TRBJ2-5	NA	TRBV5-1	TGCGCCAGCAGAGATAGCGGGGGCCCTCAAGAGACCCAGTACTTC	CASRDSGGPQETQYF
NA	TRBJ1-5	NA	TRBV7-8	TGTGCCAGCAGCTTAGGAACACGTATTAGCAATCAGCCCCAGCATTTT	CASSLGTRISNQPQHF